Shown below are 17 T cell receptor beta chains from a single sample sequenced in a study of blood T cell repertoires in COVID-19. Assay used: immunoSEQ multiplex PCR; TCRdb lists only in-frame clones, some missing. The table records some 200,000 clones, 80% to 90% of them present only once. The source material was peripheral blood. The receptors originated from a man younger than 30 with active or convalescent COVID-19.

This rearrangement joins TRBV6-5 to TRBJ1-1; 7 nucleotides match TRBD1. V gave up 6 bases and J gave up 4 bases; unmatched junction bases: 11. CDR3 length: 15 residues. CDR1 and CDR2 (germline): MNHEY, SVGAGI. The CDR3, as DNA: TGTGCCAGCAGCTTAAACGACAGGGTTGGCACTGAAGCTTTCTTT. This encodes CASSLNDRVGTEAFF.

The CDR3 nucleotides are TGTGCCAGCGGAGCGGATATATATGGCTACACCTTC. Translated, it gives CASGADIYGYTF. The chain links TRBV19 to TRBJ1-2; no firm D call. The CDR3 has 12 amino acids. CDR1 is LNHDA and CDR2 is SQIVND in the germline V gene (reference sequence). Trimming cost V 9 bases and J 5 bases, with 13 bases left between them. The full variable domain, rest sourced from reference TRBV19 and TRBJ1-2, is DGGITQSPKYLFRKEGQNVTLSCEQNLNHDAMYWYRQDPGQGLRLIYYSQIVNDFQKGDIAEGYSVSREKKESFPLTVTSAQKNPTAFYLCASGADIYGYTFGSGTRLTVV.

CDR3 bases: TGTGCCAGCAGCGTAGTTTGGGTAGGACTAGTAACTTACGAGCAGTACTTC. Amino acid sequence: CASSVVWVGLVTYEQYF. The chain combines TRBV9 with TRBJ2-7; 7 nucleotides align to TRBD2. The CDR3 loop spans 17 amino acids. With V trimmed by 0 bases and J by 4 bases, 13 bases remained unmatched. Germline CDR1 is SGDLS and CDR2 is YYNGEE.

The chain uses TRBV6-5 and TRBJ1-5; 10 bases map to TRBD1. The CDR3 consists of 14 residues. V was pared by 6 bases and J by 5 bases, with 4 bases of the junction left unmatched. Germline V gene lookup returns CDR1 MNHEY and CDR2 SVGAGI. CDR3 sequence: CASSPGQGDQPQHF. The CDR3 DNA reads as TGTGCCAGCAGCCCAGGACAGGGGGATCAGCCCCAGCATTTT.

This clone has only a few counts. The chain couples TRBV7-2 to TRBJ1-5, with a tentative D call TRBD1 (6 bases). The CDR3 sequence is 15 residues long. Between the trimmed V and J ends, which lost 5 bases and 5 bases, there was a span of 16 bases. Germline values: CDR1 SGHTA, CDR2 FQGNSA. DNA of the CDR3: TGTGCCAGCAGCCCTCAGACAGGTTACGATCAGCCCCAGCATTTT. It codes for CASSPQTGYDQPQHF. The variable domain in full, with the rest retrieved from reference TRBV7-2 and TRBJ1-5, is GAGVSQSPSNKVTEKGKDVELRCDPISGHTALYWYRQSLGQGLEFLIYFQGNSAPDKSGLPSDRFSAERTGGSVSTLTIQRTQQEDSAVYLCASSPQTGYDQPQHFGDGTRLSIL.

The J gene is TRBJ2-1, the V gene TRBV4-1, with TRBD2 matching over 8 bases. The CDR3 spans 15 residues. Germline V gene lookup returns CDR1 MGHRA and CDR2 YSYEKL. V trimming: 0 bases; J trimming: 14 bases; junction bases outside the gene matches: 12. CDR3 in DNA: TGCGCCAGCAGCCAAGATCGTGGTAGCGGGGAGGTTGAGTTCTTC. As protein: CASSQDRGSGEVEFF.

The V and J genes are TRBV10-3 and TRBJ2-2; the D gene is possibly TRBD2 (5 bases). Germline V gene data show CDR1 as ENHRY and CDR2 as SYGVKD. V lost 3 bases and J lost 7, with 9 bases in between. The length of the CDR3 is 13 residues. The CDR3 region has the DNA TGTGCCATCAGTGACCTTCGGGGCGGGGAGCTGTTTTTT. It yields the protein CAISDLRGGELFF.

The chain uses TRBV7-9 and TRBJ2-7; the D gene is possibly TRBD2 (6 bases). CDR1 and CDR2 from the germline V gene are SEHNR and FQNEAQ (reference sequence). The CDR3 totals 14 residues. V shed 3 bases and J shed 2 bases, with 11 bases lying between them. CDR3 DNA sequence: TGTGCCAGCAGCTTCTCGGGAGAGGCCTACGAGCAGTACTTC. Translation gives CASSFSGEAYEQYF.

The V and J genes are TRBV19 and TRBJ1-3; D is ambiguous. V lost 10 bases and J 0 bases, leaving 4 bases between the germline ends. The CDR3 runs to 11 residues. Germline V gene sequence: CDR1 LNHDA, CDR2 SQIVND (reference sequence). CDR3 residues: CATHSGNTIYF. Here the CDR3 DNA reads TGTGCCACCCACTCTGGAAACACCATATATTTT. The full variable domain, completed using reference TRBV19 and TRBJ1-3, is DGGITQSPKYLFRKEGQNVTLSCEQNLNHDAMYWYRQDPGQGLRLIYYSQIVNDFQKGDIAEGYSVSREKKESFPLTVTSAQKNPTAFYLCATHSGNTIYFGEGSWLTVV.

This clone showed up just a few times. J is TRBJ2-1 and V is TRBV19; 7 positions agree with TRBD2. Germline assignment: CDR1 LNHDA and CDR2 SQIVND (reference sequence). The CDR3 consists of 16 residues. The ends lost 2 bases at V and 7 bases at J; junction bases unmatched: 11. CDR3 nucleotides: TGTGCCAGTAGTATATGGGTCAGCGGGATGAGGAATGAGCAGTTCTTC. It translates to CASSIWVSGMRNEQFF.

This clone occurred once. The V gene is TRBV11-2, the J gene TRBJ2-7; D is perhaps TRBD1 (6 bases). Germline CDR1 and CDR2: SGHAT and FQNNGV. CDR3 length: 15 residues. The germline V and J ends were trimmed by 4 bases and 4 bases, with 17 bases remaining between them. In DNA, the CDR3 is TGTGCCAGCAGCTCACCCACCGGGACACCGTACGAGCAGTACTTC. Protein sequence: CASSSPTGTPYEQYF.

V and J are TRBV6-5 and TRBJ1-4, with D tentatively TRBD1 (6 bases). The CDR3 contains 13 residues. The germline V gene has CDR1 MNHEY and CDR2 SVGAGI. V was pared by 6 bases and J by 14 bases, with 19 bases between. The DNA for the CDR3 is TGTGCCAGCAGCCGGGGGGGCGACCAGGCCCTGTTTTTT. It yields the protein CASSRGGDQALFF.

This clone was detected only a few times. This chain uses TRBV11-3 with TRBJ2-4; D may be TRBD2 (5 bases). CDR3 length equals 18 residues. Germline CDR1 SGHNT, CDR2 YENEEA. V lost 2 bases and J 0 bases, leaving 17 bases between the germline ends. CDR3 nucleotide sequence: TGTGCCAGCAGCTTACGGGATCCTACTACTCTAGCCAAAAACATTCAGTACTTC. Translated: CASSLRDPTTLAKNIQYF.

In this sample, this clone turned up a few times. The V and J genes are TRBV5-1 and TRBJ2-2; 12 positions agree with TRBD1. This CDR3 has 16 residues. Germline-derived CDR1 and CDR2 are SGHRS and YFSETQ. V lost 4 bases and J lost 2; bases outside the gene matches: 3. CDR3 amino acids: CASSPGTGGNTGELFF. As DNA, the CDR3 is TGCGCCAGCAGCCCCGGGACAGGGGGCAACACCGGGGAGCTGTTTTTT.

The J gene is TRBJ2-5, the V gene TRBV4-2; 7 bases match TRBD2. V trimming: 4 bases; J trimming: 1 base; junction bases outside the gene matches: 3. Germline V lookup: CDR1 LGHNA, CDR2 YNFKEQ. The CDR3 length is 14 residues. The CDR3 sequence: CASSPGGTQETQYF. Here the CDR3 DNA reads TGTGCCAGCAGCCCCGGGGGGACCCAAGAGACCCAGTACTTC.

The rearrangement joins TRBV7-2 to TRBJ1-2, with D possibly being TRBD1 (6 bases). The CDR3 runs 18 residues. Trimming pared 4 bases from V and 0 bases from J, leaving 21 bases between. CDR1 is SGHTA, CDR2 FQGNSA, per germline. CDR3 in amino acids: CASSYELGASKSNYGYTF. DNA of the CDR3: TGTGCCAGCAGCTACGAGTTGGGGGCGAGTAAATCTAACTATGGCTACACCTTC.

The chain joins TRBV11-2 to TRBJ1-2; the D is unclear. CDR3 length: 14 residues. CDR1 is SGHAT, CDR2 FQNNGV, per germline. Trimming stripped 0 bases from V and 4 bases from J, with 9 bases between. The DNA for the CDR3 is TGTGCCAGCAGCTTAGAGGGAGCGGGCTATGGCTACACCTTC. Translated, it gives CASSLEGAGYGYTF.